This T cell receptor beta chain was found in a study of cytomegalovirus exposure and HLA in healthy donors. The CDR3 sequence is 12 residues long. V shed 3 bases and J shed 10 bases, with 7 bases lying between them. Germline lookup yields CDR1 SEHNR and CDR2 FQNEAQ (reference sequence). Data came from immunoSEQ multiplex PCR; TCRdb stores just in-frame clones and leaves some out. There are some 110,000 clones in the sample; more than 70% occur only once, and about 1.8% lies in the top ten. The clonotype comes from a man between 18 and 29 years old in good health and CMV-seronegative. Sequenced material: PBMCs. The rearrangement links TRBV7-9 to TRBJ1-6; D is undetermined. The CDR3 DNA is TGTGCCAGCAGCTTCGAGGAGTCACCCCTCCACTTT. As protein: CASSFEESPLHF.